This paragraph covers one T cell receptor beta chain sequence. Its target is unknown. The source of the sample is a study of cytomegalovirus exposure and HLA in healthy donors. Overall study results and limits: Reports credit the classifier with highly specific, highly sensitive diagnosis of cytomegalovirus status.

The germline gives CDR1 SGDLS, CDR2 YYNGEE. V lost 4 bases to trimming and J lost 4 bases, with 13 bases between them. The length of the CDR3 is 14 residues. The PCR ran on 60 Vbeta and 13 Jbeta primers. Only in-frame clones appear in the TCRdb table, and some are missing; sequencing was by immunoSEQ multiplex PCR. The profile shows 80,000 to 90,000 clones, roughly 76% of them singletons. The V gene is TRBV9, the J gene TRBJ2-3; TRBD2 might be the D (6 bases). The sequence derives from a woman in her 30s in good health and CMV-seronegative. The sequenced sample was PBMCs. CDR3: CASSRDFPPDTQYF. Here the CDR3 DNA reads TGTGCCAGCAGCCGGGACTTCCCCCCAGATACGCAGTATTTT.